The rows below give T cell receptor beta chains drawn from one sample of a study of T cell changes during pregnancy in multiple sclerosis. Using immunoSEQ multiplex PCR, the repertoire was profiled, and TCRdb retains in-frame clones only, with some absent. The repertoire consists of about 9,500 clones, with around 80% occurring once and the leading ten covering about a sixth. The sample consisted of CD8+ T cells from peripheral blood mononuclear cells, taken in the third trimester of pregnancy. Every receptor here comes from a female donor in good health, enrolled as a control in a pregnancy study. Each CDR3 is given with its conserved first and last residue. A D gene is named only where the DNA matches it firmly. Clone size, where shown, is once, few, many, or a class for clones that have expanded.

abundance	j_gene	d_gene	v_gene	CDR3aa	CDR3nt
.	TRBJ2-5	TRBD2	TRBV27	CASSWGGTVQETQYF	TGTGCCAGCAGTTGGGGAGGGACTGTTCAAGAGACCCAGTACTTC
.	TRBJ2-5	.	TRBV2	CARLGGGTQYF	TGTGCCAGGTTGGGAGGTGGGACCCAGTACTTC
.	TRBJ2-1	TRBD2	TRBV19	CASSGLAGSNEQFF	TGTGCCAGTAGCGGACTAGCGGGAAGCAATGAGCAGTTCTTC
.	TRBJ2-7	TRBD2	TRBV19	CASSIVAGREQYF	TGTGCCAGTAGTATAGTAGCGGGGCGCGAGCAGTACTTC
.	TRBJ2-1	TRBD2	TRBV28	CASSLWTSGDSYNEQFF	TGTGCCAGCAGTTTATGGACTAGCGGGGACTCCTACAATGAGCAGTTCTTC
.	TRBJ2-3	TRBD2	TRBV10-2	CASISQRGPDTQYF	TGCGCCAGCATATCCCAGCGGGGCCCAGATACGCAGTATTTT
.	TRBJ1-2	TRBD1	TRBV4-3	CASSASRGTGVRGYTF	TGCGCCAGCAGCGCCAGTAGAGGGACAGGGGTGAGAGGCTACACCTTC
.	TRBJ1-1	.	TRBV9	CASSVEQANTEAFF	TGTGCCAGCAGCGTAGAACAGGCCAACACTGAAGCTTTCTTT
.	TRBJ1-1	TRBD1	TRBV27	CASSLGTGVAFF	TGTGCCAGCAGTTTAGGGACAGGGGTGGCTTTCTTT
once	TRBJ2-1	TRBD1	TRBV19	CASSINQGAVWNEQFF	TGTGCCAGTAGTATTAATCAGGGGGCGGTTTGGAATGAGCAGTTCTTC
.	TRBJ2-3	TRBD2	TRBV27	CASSLGSGNTQYF	TGTGCCAGCAGTTTGGGTAGCGGGAATACGCAGTATTTT
.	TRBJ2-2	.	TRBV7-9	CASSLRNTGELFF	TGTGCCAGCAGCTTGAGGAACACCGGGGAGCTGTTTTTT
.	TRBJ2-7	TRBD2	TRBV5-5	CASSPFGGTDEQYF	TGTGCCAGCAGCCCCTTCGGGGGGACTGACGAGCAGTACTTC
few	TRBJ2-3	TRBD2	TRBV28	CASSRGTSGIPDTQYF	TGTGCCAGCAGTCGCGGGACTAGCGGGATCCCAGATACGCAGTATTTT
.	TRBJ2-7	TRBD2	TRBV6-6	CASSFGLAGSSYEQYF	TGTGCCAGCAGTTTCGGACTAGCGGGAAGCTCCTACGAGCAGTACTTC
.	TRBJ2-7	TRBD1	TRBV27	CASSPTKTGWVPYEQYF	TGTGCCAGCAGTCCTACAAAGACAGGGTGGGTCCCCTACGAGCAGTACTTC
.	TRBJ1-2	TRBD1	TRBV6-6	CASYHPTGAEEYGYTF	TGTGCCAGCTATCATCCGACAGGGGCAGAGGAATATGGCTACACCTTC
once	TRBJ1-2	.	TRBV21-1	CASSKDRNYGYTF	TGTGCCAGCAGCAAGGACAGGAACTATGGCTACACCTTC
.	TRBJ2-2	TRBD2	TRBV7-6	CASSANPGTSWTGELFF	TGTGCCAGCAGCGCGAATCCCGGGACTAGTTGGACCGGGGAGCTGTTTTTT
.	TRBJ2-7	.	TRBV29-1	CSVVDSNEQYF	TGCAGCGTTGTCGACAGCAACGAGCAGTACTTC
.	TRBJ2-3	.	TRBV7-9	CASSPLPADTQYF	TGTGCCAGCAGCCCACTACCGGCAGATACGCAGTATTTT
.	TRBJ2-2	.	TRBV19	CASRTAAGELFF	TGTGCCAGTAGGACGGCGGCCGGGGAGCTGTTTTTT
once	TRBJ1-2	.	TRBV15	CATSRDLNRSPYGYTF	TGTGCCACCAGCAGAGATCTGAACAGGTCGCCCTATGGCTACACCTTC